This T cell receptor beta chain is from a study of blood T cell repertoires in COVID-19. Two negative PCRs, clearance, or symptom resolution characterized the recovered Cohort 3 donors. This CDR3 is built from 13 residues. Trimming removed 3 bases at V and 5 bases at J, with 8 bases between. CDR1 is MDHEN and CDR2 is SYDVKM in the germline V gene. The protocol was immunoSEQ multiplex PCR, while the TCRdb copy is restricted to in-frame clones and leaves out a portion. The data contain some 270,000 clones, roughly 85% of them singletons. This receptor was obtained from a woman aged 30 to 39 who had recovered from COVID-19. This chain links TRBV28 with TRBJ1-3; possible D gene TRBD1, 6 bases. Sequences were obtained from PBMCs or T cells enriched from blood (not recorded which). Here the CDR3 DNA reads TGTGCCAGCAGTTTGACAGGCAGAAACACCATATATTTT. As protein: CASSLTGRNTIYF.